Below, one TCR beta chain is given with its context. This entry is derived from a study of blood T cell repertoires in COVID-19. The junction had 4 bases not matched to a gene; V was cut back by 5 bases and J by 2 bases. The germline CDR1 and CDR2 sequences are MNHEY and SMNVEV (reference sequence). CDR3 length equals 15 residues. Sequencing used immunoSEQ multiplex PCR; TCRdb keeps in-frame clones, though not all of them. This table holds around 210,000 clones, around 80% found once. The TCR originated in a woman in her seventies with acute or convalescent COVID-19. Specimen: peripheral blood. This rearrangement joins TRBV27 to TRBJ2-4, with TRBD1 identical over 9 bases. CDR3 in DNA: TGTGCCAGCAGTCTTACAGGGGGCTCCAAAAACATTCAGTACTTC. This gives the protein CASSLTGGSKNIQYF.